Shown below are 31 T cell receptor beta chains from a single sample sequenced in a study of neurological immune-mediated disorders. Time point specified: longitudinal time-point 3. TCRdb ran MiXCR on the 5' RACE reads and lists one entry per CDR3 protein. The table shows 40,000 or so distinct CDR3 sequences, with approximately 13% occurring only once. Sequences were obtained from PBMCs. The receptors stem from a man aged 25 to 45 in good health.

This clonotype has ten or more counts. The rearrangement uses TRBV7-3 and TRBJ2-2; a weak D match, TRBD2 (6 bases). The CDR3 length is 19 residues. V dropped 0 bases and J dropped 4 bases, with 21 bases sitting between them. The germline V gene has CDR1 SGHTA and CDR2 FQGTGA. The CDR3 region has the DNA TGTGCCAGCAGCTTAACGACGTGGAGTGGGGGGATGGCCACCGGGGAGCTGTTTTTT. Translation: CASSLTTWSGGMATGELFF. The variable domain in full, completed from reference TRBV7-3 and TRBJ2-2, reads GAGVSQTPSNKVTEKGKYVELRCDPISGHTALYWYRQSLGQGPEFLIYFQGTGAADDSGLPNDRFFAVRPEGSVSTLKIQRTERGDSAVYLCASSLTTWSGGMATGELFFGEGSRLTVL.

This clonotype was counted at least ten times. This chain uses TRBV20-1 with TRBJ2-2; perhaps TRBD1 as D (7 bases). Trimming stripped 5 bases from V and 3 bases from J, with 22 bases between. The germline V gene encodes CDR1 DFQATT and CDR2 SNEGSKA (reference sequence). The CDR3 length is 17 residues. In nucleotides, the CDR3 is TGCAGTGCTGGAGGGGACCTAAAGGGGGCCGACACCGGGGAGCTGTTTTTT. Encoded protein: CSAGGDLKGADTGELFF.

The chain uses TRBV7-7 and TRBJ2-1, with D possibly being TRBD2 (6 bases). Germline loops: CDR1 SSHAT, CDR2 FNYEAQ (reference sequence). Trimming removed 4 bases at V and 1 base at J, with 26 bases between. CDR3 size: 20 residues. CDR3 in DNA: TGTGCCAGCAGCTCCCGAGGCCTACTAGCCCTCCTCGGTTCCTACAATGAGCAGTTCTTC. Translating gives CASSSRGLLALLGSYNEQFF.

The chain is built from TRBV15 and TRBJ1-1; D is unclear. The CDR3 covers 15 residues. Germline-derived CDR1 and CDR2 are LNHNV and YYDKDF (reference sequence). Trimming left V 3 bases short and J 2 bases short, with 13 bases between. In DNA, the CDR3 is TGTGCCACCAGCAGCTTTGGAGGGTCAAACACTGAAGCTTTCTTT. Its protein product is CATSSFGGSNTEAFF.

This clonotype was observed at least ten times. The CDR3 sequence: CASRRDRGLSYEQYF. The CDR3 coding sequence is TGTGCCAGCAGACGGGACAGGGGGCTATCCTACGAGCAGTACTTC. The chain uses TRBV11-1 and TRBJ2-7; TRBD1 matches at 12 bases. Trimming cost V 6 bases and J 1 base; bases outside gene matches: 4. Germline V gene lookup returns CDR1 SGHAT and CDR2 FQDESV (reference sequence). There are 15 residues in the CDR3.

The chain links TRBV11-2 to TRBJ2-4, with D possibly being TRBD2 (6 bases). Germline V lookup: CDR1 SGHAT, CDR2 FQNNGV. Trimming took off 5 bases at V and 4 bases at J, with 24 bases between the two ends. This CDR3 contains 18 residues. The CDR3 DNA is TGTGCCAGCAGCGGGGGTAATGTCGGGAGCGTGGCTAAAAACATTCAGTACTTC. Protein product: CASSGGNVGSVAKNIQYF. The full variable domain, completed using reference TRBV11-2 and TRBJ2-4, is EAGVAQSPRYKIIEKRQSVAFWCNPISGHATLYWYQQILGQGPKLLIQFQNNGVVDDSQLPKDRFSAERLKGVDSTLKIQPAKLEDSAVYLCASSGGNVGSVAKNIQYFGAGTRLSVL.

Many counts were recorded for this clonotype. V is TRBV20-1 and J is TRBJ2-7; 9 nucleotides line up with TRBD1. CDR1 is DFQATT, CDR2 SNEGSKA, per germline (reference sequence). This CDR3 has 17 amino acids. V shed 5 bases and J 0 bases; nucleotides not matched to a gene: 14. The CDR3 reads CSAAQTGGAIYSYEQYF. The CDR3 DNA reads as TGCAGTGCTGCTCAGACAGGGGGGGCTATATACTCCTACGAGCAGTACTTC.

The rearrangement links TRBV11-2 to TRBJ2-2, with TRBD2 as a possible D gene (5 bases). Trimming removed 5 bases at V and 8 bases at J, with 18 bases between. The CDR3 is made up of 15 amino acids. The germline V gene encodes CDR1 SGHAT and CDR2 FQNNGV. The CDR3 DNA reads TGTGCCAGCAGCCCGCCTTCGGGGTTCGGTGGGGAGCTGTTTTTT. Its translation is CASSPPSGFGGELFF.

This clonotype was seen ten or more times. The J gene is TRBJ2-7, the V gene TRBV7-8, with D uncertain. The germline V gene has CDR1 SGHVS and CDR2 FQNEAQ. V lost 4 bases and J 2 bases, leaving 6 bases between the germline ends. The CDR3 consists of 12 residues. The CDR3 here is CASSSMAYEQYF. The CDR3 nucleotides read TGTGCCAGCAGCTCTATGGCCTACGAGCAGTACTTC.

This clonotype was recorded at least ten times. The chain employs TRBV20-1 and TRBJ2-7, with TRBD2 identical over 9 bases. J gave up 3 bases and V 3 bases, and 6 bases lay outside the gene matches. CDR1 is DFQATT and CDR2 is SNEGSKA in the germline V gene (reference sequence). This CDR3 is 14 amino acids long. CDR3 region: CSASGLAGFYEQYF. The CDR3, as DNA: TGCAGTGCTAGTGGTCTAGCGGGGTTCTACGAGCAGTACTTC.

The V and J genes are TRBV18 and TRBJ2-7; TRBD1 might be the D (6 bases). V lost 3 bases and J 2 bases, leaving 14 bases between the germline ends. In germline, CDR1 is KGHSH, CDR2 LQKENI. CDR3 size: 15 residues. CDR3 sequence (DNA): TGTGCCAGCTCACCCGACTCACAGGGAGCCTACGAGCAGTACTTC. It encodes CASSPDSQGAYEQYF.

In its sample, this clonotype was seen many times. The chain links TRBV20-1 to TRBJ2-3; possible D gene TRBD2, 5 bases. Germline V gene lookup returns CDR1 DFQATT and CDR2 SNEGSKA (reference sequence). The CDR3 consists of 14 residues. V was clipped by 3 bases and J by 1 base, with 11 bases between them. CDR3 sequence: CSASLLGGTDTQYF. The CDR3 region has the DNA TGCAGTGCTAGTCTACTAGGAGGCACAGATACGCAGTATTTT.

In this sample, this clonotype turned up many times. This chain uses TRBV5-1 with TRBJ2-1; the D is unclear. The CDR3 is made up of 15 amino acids. Germline values: CDR1 SGHRS, CDR2 YFSETQ. V was cut by 2 bases and J by 7 bases, with 16 bases left in between. CDR3 DNA: TGCGCCAGCAGCTTACCGGTCAGGTGGTCTAATGAGCAGTTCTTC. Translating it yields CASSLPVRWSNEQFF.

This clonotype was recorded at least ten times. The V gene is TRBV7-6, the J gene TRBJ2-7; TRBD2 might be the D (5 bases). From germline, CDR1 is SGHVS and CDR2 FNYEAQ. Trimming took 0 bases from V and 3 from J, leaving 9 bases between them. The CDR3 spans 14 residues. In DNA, the CDR3 is TGTGCCAGCAGCTTAGCCGGGAATGTCTACGAGCAGTACTTC. Protein sequence: CASSLAGNVYEQYF. The variable domain in full, with the rest retrieved from reference TRBV7-6 and TRBJ2-7, is GAGVSQSPRYKVTKRGQDVALRCDPISGHVSLYWYRQALGQGPEFLTYFNYEAQQDKSGLPNDRFSAERPEGSISTLTIQRTEQRDSAMYRCASSLAGNVYEQYFGPGTRLTVT.

This clonotype has ten or more counts. The chain has TRBV9 and TRBJ2-1; tentatively, D is TRBD1 (6 bases). V lost 5 bases and J 9 bases, leaving 12 bases between the germline ends. The CDR3 sequence is 12 residues long. Germline-derived CDR1 and CDR2 are SGDLS and YYNGEE. CDR3 amino acids: CASRGRGSEQFF. CDR3 coding DNA: TGTGCCAGCAGGGGAAGGGGGAGTGAGCAGTTCTTC. The full variable domain, with the rest looked up from reference TRBV9 and TRBJ2-1, is DSGVTQTPKHLITATGQRVTLRCSPRSGDLSVYWYQQSLDQGLQFLIQYYNGEERAKGNILERFSAQQFPDLHSELNLSSLELGDSALYFCASRGRGSEQFFGPGTRLTVL.

This clonotype was counted at least ten times. The chain's CDR3 is CASSTSGTSYNEQFF. Here the CDR3 DNA reads TGTGCCAGCAGTACGAGCGGGACCTCCTACAATGAGCAGTTCTTC. The chain links TRBV6-5 to TRBJ2-1; TRBD2 aligns across 7 bases. V was clipped by 5 bases and J by 0 bases; unmatched bases: 4. This CDR3 contains 15 residues. Germline V gives CDR1 MNHEY, CDR2 SVGAGI.

This clonotype was detected ten times or more. The V and J genes are TRBV5-1 and TRBJ1-5; D gene unclear. Germline V gene data show CDR1 as SGHRS and CDR2 as YFSETQ. This CDR3 is built from 13 residues. Trimming removed 5 bases at V and 3 bases at J, with 9 bases between. This CDR3 reads CASSLSPNQPQHF. The CDR3 DNA reads TGCGCCAGCAGTCTGAGTCCCAATCAGCCCCAGCATTTT. The whole variable domain, remainder taken from reference TRBV5-1 and TRBJ1-5, is KAGVTQTPRYLIKTRGQQVTLSCSPISGHRSVSWYQQTPGQGLQFLFEYFSETQRNKGNFPGRFSGRQFSNSRSEMNVSTLELGDSALYLCASSLSPNQPQHFGDGTRLSIL.

There are many counts of this clonotype. The V call is TRBV20-1, the J call TRBJ2-3; 7 nucleotides line up with TRBD2. The trim removed 2 bases at V and 4 bases at J, leaving 3 bases unmatched. The V gene's germline CDR1 is DFQATT and CDR2 SNEGSKA (reference sequence). The CDR3 has 13 residues. For the CDR3, the DNA is TGCAGTGCTAGAATACGGGGGGCAGATACGCAGTATTTT. Amino acids: CSARIRGADTQYF.

This clonotype was recorded at least ten times. The chain joins TRBV5-1 to TRBJ2-7; TRBD2 matches 10 bases. The trim removed 0 bases at V and 4 bases at J, leaving 4 bases unmatched. In germline, CDR1 is SGHRS, CDR2 YFSETQ. The CDR3 is 15 amino acids. The CDR3 region has the DNA TGCGCCAGCAGCTTGGCCGGGACTAGCGAATACGAGCAGTACTTC. Translated, it gives CASSLAGTSEYEQYF.

On this clonotype itself: This may be a read error: a much more frequent sequence differs by one nucleotide. The V gene is TRBV7-8, the J gene TRBJ1-4, with 8 positions matching TRBD1. This CDR3 contains 15 residues. Per the germline V gene, CDR1 is SGHVS and CDR2 is FQNEAQ. The CDR3 here is CSSSSGQGTNEKLFF. CDR3 DNA sequence: TGTTCCAGCAGCTCAGGACAGGGAACTAATGAAAAACTGTTTTTT.

The sample holds many counts of this clonotype. The rearrangement joins TRBV6-6 to TRBJ1-1, with D perhaps TRBD1 (6 bases). V was clipped by 2 bases and J by 0 bases, with 13 bases between them. The CDR3 covers 16 residues. Germline V lookup: CDR1 MNHNY, CDR2 SVGAGI (reference sequence). Here the CDR3 reads CASSYTPGAMNTEAFF. Written as DNA, the CDR3 is TGTGCCAGCAGTTACACCCCAGGGGCTATGAACACTGAAGCTTTCTTT.

This clonotype was counted ten times or more. The CDR3 reads CASRRTQGTDTQYF. The CDR3 DNA reads as TGTGCCAGCCGTCGGACTCAGGGGACAGATACGCAGTATTTT. The V call is TRBV6-1, the J call TRBJ2-3; tentative D call: TRBD1 (6 bases). Germline V gene data show CDR1 as MNHNS and CDR2 as SASEGT. The CDR3 runs 14 residues. V was cut by 8 bases and J by 3 bases, with 15 bases left in between.

This clonotype was observed many times. The genes are TRBV5-1 and TRBJ2-5; 11 nucleotides agree with TRBD2. This CDR3 is 17 amino acids long. Germline assignment: CDR1 SGHRS and CDR2 YFSETQ. Unmatched junction bases numbered 6, after V lost 0 bases and J lost 2 bases. The CDR3 DNA is TGCGCCAGCAGCTTGGGACTAGCGGGAAGCGATCAAGAGACCCAGTACTTC. Translation gives CASSLGLAGSDQETQYF.

This clonotype was recorded many times. This chain uses TRBV5-6 with TRBJ2-5, with a possible D match to TRBD2 (6 bases). Per germline, CDR1 SGHDT and CDR2 YYEEEE. Trimming removed 4 bases from V and 3 bases from J, with 25 bases in between. The CDR3 contains 18 residues. The CDR3 protein is CASSLLVGGKGLEETQYF. CDR3 bases: TGTGCCAGCAGCCTGCTTGTCGGAGGGAAAGGACTCGAAGAGACCCAGTACTTC. The full variable domain, rest sourced from reference TRBV5-6 and TRBJ2-5, is DAGVTQSPTHLIKTRGQQVTLRCSPKSGHDTVSWYQQALGQGPQFIFQYYEEEERQRGNFPDRFSGHQFPNYSSELNVNALLLGDSALYLCASSLLVGGKGLEETQYFGPGTRLLVL.

In this sample, this clonotype turned up many times. The chain employs TRBV19 and TRBJ2-1; D might be TRBD1 (7 bases). Trimming removed 7 bases at V and 6 bases at J, with 13 bases between. This CDR3 contains 13 residues. CDR1 LNHDA and CDR2 SQIVND come from the germline V gene (reference sequence). The CDR3 is CASTAGGLNEQFF. CDR3 nucleotides: TGTGCCAGTACGGCAGGGGGGCTCAATGAGCAGTTCTTC.

The genes are TRBV12-3 or TRBV12-4 and TRBJ2-1; D ambiguous. V lost 3 bases to trimming and J lost 4 bases, with 19 bases between them. The CDR3 is 17 residues long. CDR3 region: CASSLGYPLTDYNEQFF. CDR3 nucleotides: TGTGCCAGCAGTTTGGGGTACCCCCTTACGGATTACAATGAGCAGTTCTTC.

This clonotype was counted many times. The chain combines TRBV4-1 with TRBJ2-1, with D unclear. Germline V CDR1 and CDR2: MGHRA, YSYEKL. Trimming took 1 base from V and 3 from J, leaving 13 bases between them. The length of the CDR3 is 16 residues. The CDR3 loop is CASSQVSRVYYNEQFF. The CDR3 bases are TGCGCCAGCAGCCAAGTATCCCGAGTCTACTACAATGAGCAGTTCTTC.

This clonotype was seen repeatedly, ten times or more. V gene TRBV12-3 or TRBV12-4 combines with J gene TRBJ1-5, with a tentative D call TRBD1 (6 bases). This CDR3 spans 14 amino acids. Trimming pared 5 bases from V and 7 bases from J, leaving 15 bases between. The CDR3 reads CASSPRGYEQPQHF. The CDR3 DNA reads as TGTGCCAGCAGTCCCAGGGGATATGAACAGCCCCAGCATTTT.

Regarding this clonotype: An end of the junction does not agree with germline; a read error may underlie this. V gene TRBV28 combines with J gene TRBJ2-1; 9 bases are a match to TRBD2. CDR1 is MDHEN and CDR2 is SYDVKM in the germline V gene. This CDR3 has 21 residues. CDR3 amino acids: CASSPMVAGGPNPSSYNDQFF. CDR3 in DNA: TGTGCCAGCAGTCCCATGGTTGCGGGAGGGCCAAATCCCAGCTCCTACAATGACCAGTTCTTC.

At least ten counts were recorded for this clonotype. The chain joins TRBV7-2 to TRBJ1-5; D is unclear. V lost 3 bases to trimming and J lost 6 bases, with 9 bases between them. This CDR3 has 13 amino acids. CDR1 SGHTA and CDR2 FQGNSA come from the germline V gene. CDR3 amino acids: CASSFSSGQPQHF. The CDR3 coding sequence is TGTGCCAGCAGCTTTAGTTCGGGTCAGCCCCAGCATTTT.

This clonotype occurred many times. The chain recombines TRBV29-1 with TRBJ1-3; D may be TRBD1 (6 bases). The V end lost 0 bases, the J end lost 2 bases, and 14 bases lay between the germline ends. Germline V gene lookup returns CDR1 SQVTM and CDR2 ANQGSEA. The CDR3 has 16 residues. The CDR3 DNA reads TGCAGCGTTGAAGATAGGCAGGGGAGCGCTGGAAACACCATATATTTT. This gives the protein CSVEDRQGSAGNTIYF.